The 14 T cell receptor beta chains presented below share a single source sample, sequenced in a study of memory CD4+ T cells and cytomegalovirus serostatus. TCRdb's table, derived via immunoSEQ multiplex PCR, lists solely in-frame clones and lacks some. Counted here are 50,000 to 70,000 clones, over 65% occurring once; the ten biggest clones make up roughly 3%. Single viable CD3+CD4+CD8-CD45RO+ cells were sorted as the memory CD4+ T cells. The sample taken for sequencing was memory CD4+ T cells from blood. Receptor source: an adult in good health and CMV-seropositive.

V is TRBV7-9 and J is TRBJ2-1, with 9 bases matching TRBD1. J gave up 0 bases and V 2 bases, and 5 bases lay outside the gene matches. The CDR3 contains 17 residues. Germline assignment: CDR1 SEHNR and CDR2 FQNEAQ (reference sequence). DNA for the CDR3: TGTGCCAGCAGCTTAAGACAGGGGGTGAGCTCCTACAATGAGCAGTTCTTC. Its translation: CASSLRQGVSSYNEQFF.

The chain links TRBV5-4 to TRBJ2-1; no clear D gene. CDR3 length equals 14 residues. The germline CDR1 and CDR2 sequences are SGHNT and YYREEE (reference sequence). Trimming shortened V by 1 base and J by 3 bases, and 8 bases separated the two germline ends. The CDR3: CASSLPTIYNEQFF. The CDR3 DNA follows: TGTGCCAGCAGCTTGCCAACTATCTACAATGAGCAGTTCTTC. Complete variable domain (other parts from reference TRBV5-4 and TRBJ2-1): ETGVTQSPTHLIKTRGQQVTLRCSSQSGHNTVSWYQQALGQGPQFIFQYYREEENGRGNFPPRFSGLQFPNYSSELNVNALELDDSALYLCASSLPTIYNEQFFGPGTRLTVL.

V is TRBV6-5 and J is TRBJ2-7, with a tentative D call TRBD2 (5 bases). From germline, CDR1 is MNHEY and CDR2 SVGAGI. The CDR3 extends over 14 amino acids. V dropped 7 bases and J dropped 4 bases, with 17 bases sitting between them. Here the CDR3 reads CASKRSAAGYEQYF. As DNA, the CDR3 is TGTGCCAGCAAACGTAGCGCAGCTGGTTACGAGCAGTACTTC.

The rearrangement joins TRBV2 to TRBJ2-6, with D unclear. CDR1 is SNHLY, CDR2 FYNNEI, per germline. There are 15 residues in the CDR3. The ends were cut back, 2 bases at V and 2 bases at J, with 7 bases in the middle. The CDR3 is CASSEMGTGANVLTF. In nucleotides, the CDR3 is TGTGCCAGCAGTGAAATGGGGACTGGGGCCAACGTCCTGACTTTC.

The chain has TRBV19 and TRBJ2-1; TRBD1 is a possible D gene (6 bases). Trimming pared 10 bases from V and 3 bases from J, leaving 13 bases between. Germline assignment: CDR1 LNHDA and CDR2 SQIVND (reference sequence). CDR3 length: 13 residues. The DNA of the CDR3 is TGTGCCACTGAGGGACAAATCTACAATGAGCAGTTCTTC. This sequence encodes CATEGQIYNEQFF.

This sequence joins TRBV5-6 and TRBJ2-5; a possible D gene is TRBD1 (5 bases). Germline CDR1 reads SGHDT; CDR2 reads YYEEEE. The CDR3 has 13 amino acids. V shed 3 bases and J shed 1 base, with 7 bases lying between them. The CDR3 sequence: CASSSTVQETQYF. As DNA, the CDR3 is TGTGCCAGCAGCTCGACAGTCCAAGAGACCCAGTACTTC.

In this sample, this clone is medium-sized. The chain uses TRBV19 and TRBJ2-5, with TRBD1 identical over 10 bases. Germline loops: CDR1 LNHDA, CDR2 SQIVND (reference sequence). This CDR3 region has 13 residues. With 5 bases clipped from V and 3 bases from J, the junction kept 0 bases outside the gene matches. The CDR3 nucleotides read TGTGCCAGTAGTGGGACAGGGGAAGAGACCCAGTACTTC. As protein: CASSGTGEETQYF.

J is TRBJ2-6 and V is TRBV2; no reliable D call. Germline CDR1 and CDR2: SNHLY and FYNNEI. Between the trimmed V and J ends, which lost 6 bases and 0 bases, there was a span of 6 bases. The CDR3 has 14 residues. The CDR3: CASRVGSGANVLTF. DNA for the CDR3: TGTGCCAGCAGGGTGGGCTCTGGGGCCAACGTCCTGACTTTC.

The rearrangement joins TRBV19 to TRBJ2-2; 7 positions match TRBD1. Germline V gene lookup returns CDR1 LNHDA and CDR2 SQIVND (reference sequence). Trimming cost V 5 bases and J 7 bases; bases outside gene matches: 13. The CDR3 is made up of 16 amino acids. The CDR3 coding sequence is TGTGCCAGTAGTCCCACCCTCGAGGGGGCTAACGGGGAGCTGTTTTTT. This translates into CASSPTLEGANGELFF.

This clone was picked up many times. The chain couples TRBV4-2 to TRBJ1-4; D is perhaps TRBD1 (6 bases). CDR3 length: 15 amino acids. Germline CDR1 and CDR2: LGHNA and YNFKEQ. V dropped 3 bases and J dropped 4 bases, with 12 bases sitting between them. CDR3 sequence: CASSQPDRSNEKLFF. Written as DNA, the CDR3 is TGTGCCAGCAGCCAGCCAGACAGGAGTAATGAAAAACTGTTTTTT.

The DNA for the CDR3 is TGCGCCAGCAGCTCAGGGTCGGTGTCTGGAAACACCATATATTTT. Protein sequence: CASSSGSVSGNTIYF. The genes are TRBV4-3 and TRBJ1-3, with a tentative D call TRBD1 (5 bases). Germline-derived CDR1 and CDR2 are LGHNA and YSLEER. Trimming cost V 5 bases and J 1 base, with 12 bases left between them. The CDR3 has 15 residues.

The CDR3 bases are TGTGCCAGTAGTATTCCTCTGGACAGGGGGGTGTACAATGAGCAGTTCTTC. Protein: CASSIPLDRGVYNEQFF. The rearrangement links TRBV19 to TRBJ2-1; 10 bases fit TRBD1. The CDR3 runs to 17 residues. The germline V gene has CDR1 LNHDA and CDR2 SQIVND (reference sequence). V was pared by 3 bases and J by 4 bases, with 9 bases of the junction left unmatched.

The genes are TRBV7-8 and TRBJ1-2; 7 positions match TRBD1. CDR1 is SGHVS, CDR2 FQNEAQ, per germline. Losses at the gene ends were 5 bases for V and 7 bases for J; bases not matched to a gene: 13. This CDR3 has 15 residues. CDR3 DNA sequence: TGTGCCAGCAGCGCCGGCACAACAGGGGAGGCTGGCTACACCTTC. It specifies CASSAGTTGEAGYTF.

CDR3 amino acids: CASSLGVYEQYF. Written as DNA, the CDR3 is TGTGCCAGCAGTTTAGGGGTATACGAGCAGTACTTC. V usage is TRBV6-6 and J usage is TRBJ2-7, with a possible D match to TRBD1 (5 bases). The CDR3 runs 12 residues. V lost 4 bases and J lost 4, with 8 bases in between. Looked up from germline, CDR1 is MNHNY and CDR2 is SVGAGI (reference sequence).